These T cell receptor beta chains were read from a single sample in a study of shared clonotypes between healthy human individuals. Repertoires were generated with immunoSEQ multiplex PCR, while TCRdb's copy carries only in-frame clones and drops some. The sample contains around 2.3 million clones, about 94% of which appear only once. The sequencing sample was made of naive CD4+ T cells sorted from blood. These receptors originate from a man aged 18 to 29 in good health. Each CDR3 is given without its conserved first and last residue. The D gene is left open where the match is weak.

J gene,D gene,V gene,CDR3 protein
TRBJ2-7,TRBD1,TRBV6-6,ASIRDSGWYEQY
TRBJ1-5,TRBD1,TRBV5-1,ASSRGTGEDQPQH
TRBJ2-3,.,TRBV6-5,ASSYSRGSTDTQY
TRBJ2-1,TRBD2,TRBV9,ASSPTGGGYNEQF
TRBJ2-7,TRBD1,TRBV5-6,ATSLTGAYEQY
TRBJ2-3,.,TRBV18,ASSRKTDTQY
TRBJ2-7,.,TRBV18,ASSLPGTQGYEQY
TRBJ1-5,.,TRBV5-8,ASSLGPRGTGSNQPQH
TRBJ2-7,TRBD2,TRBV5-4,ASSLALAGLHEQY
TRBJ1-1,.,TRBV6-4,ASSSTVNTEAF
TRBJ1-2,.,TRBV5-1,ASSLDAASYGYT
TRBJ2-7,.,TRBV5-6,ASSLTWGQGYEQY
TRBJ1-4,.,TRBV5-1,ASSRGNEKLF
TRBJ1-1,.,TRBV5-4,ASSLAKDTEAF
TRBJ1-2,.,TRBV18,ASSPTGVTPQYGYT
TRBJ2-7,.,TRBV5-1,ASSKDDYEQY
TRBJ2-7,TRBD2,TRBV5-1,ASSPRTSVSYEQY
TRBJ1-3,TRBD1,TRBV6-5,ASRATGANGNTIY
TRBJ2-3,.,TRBV14,ASSGAGAIPTDTQY
TRBJ2-6,.,TRBV19,ASETELTSGANVLT
TRBJ2-1,.,TRBV27,ASSPLTANSYNEQF
TRBJ1-4,TRBD1,TRBV28,ASSSLDRGGEKLF
TRBJ2-5,TRBD1,TRBV2,ASSVAGGVETQY
TRBJ1-3,TRBD1,TRBV29-1,SVDRGGNTIY
TRBJ1-1,.,TRBV10-3,AISGMANTEAF
TRBJ2-5,.,TRBV5-1,ASSLTRSQETQY
TRBJ1-6,.,TRBV7-6,ASSRQEGFSGSPLH
TRBJ2-1,.,TRBV5-4,ASISGSSGEQF
TRBJ2-1,.,TRBV6-5,ASSRGRANDEQF
TRBJ1-5,.,TRBV30,AWSPSGTLGGGPQH
TRBJ1-1,.,TRBV4-2,ASSQSWGGAYTEAF
TRBJ2-5,.,TRBV5-6,ASSLRGAGQETQY
TRBJ2-3,TRBD1,TRBV5-4,ASSLSGGGNTQY
TRBJ2-2,.,TRBV5-1,ASSLEYTGELF
TRBJ2-1,TRBD2,TRBV9,ASSVETSGSNEQF
TRBJ1-1,.,TRBV5-6,ASSFWGQFWGTEAF
TRBJ1-3,.,TRBV2,ASIRDFGNTIY
TRBJ2-5,.,TRBV9,ASSKTGQETQY
TRBJ2-1,TRBD1,TRBV5-1,ASSLGGDRSSYNEQF
TRBJ1-1,.,TRBV5-1,ASSLRTGNTEAF
TRBJ2-2,.,TRBV30,AWSRLDGELF
TRBJ2-6,.,TRBV5-4,ASSPPGPGANVLT
TRBJ2-1,TRBD2,TRBV5-6,ASSSAGGPSYNEQF
TRBJ2-2,.,TRBV19,ASSMGTLYTGELF
TRBJ2-5,TRBD1,TRBV9,ASSVGDRVFQETQY
TRBJ2-5,.,TRBV15,ATSRDLTAQETQY
TRBJ2-5,TRBD1,TRBV10-3,AIRPGQGGETQY
TRBJ1-2,TRBD1,TRBV19,ASSQRDRGYGYT
TRBJ2-3,TRBD2,TRBV6-1,ASRRGAPDTQY
TRBJ1-2,.,TRBV10-3,AISEFIGNGYT
TRBJ2-7,TRBD1,TRBV7-3,ASSPGTGSYHEQY
TRBJ2-7,.,TRBV7-2,ASSLDPGVAYEQY
TRBJ2-2,.,TRBV10-1,ASSERNTGELF
TRBJ2-1,.,TRBV7-2,ASSLGSLGKRSYNEQF
TRBJ2-7,.,TRBV6-1,ASTPGDISRYEQY
TRBJ2-7,TRBD1,TRBV6-6,ASSYATGQGVEQY
TRBJ1-1,TRBD1,TRBV19,ASTQPGQGKRNTEAF